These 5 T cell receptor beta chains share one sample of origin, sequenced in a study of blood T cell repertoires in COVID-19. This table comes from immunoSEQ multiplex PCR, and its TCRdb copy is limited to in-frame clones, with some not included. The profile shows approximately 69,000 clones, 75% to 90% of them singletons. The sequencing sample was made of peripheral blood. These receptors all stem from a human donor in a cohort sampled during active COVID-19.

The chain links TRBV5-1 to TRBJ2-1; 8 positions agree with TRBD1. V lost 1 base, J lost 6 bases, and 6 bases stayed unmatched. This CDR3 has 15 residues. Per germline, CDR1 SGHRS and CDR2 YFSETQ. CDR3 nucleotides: TGCGCCAGCAGCTTGATTACCGGGACAGGCAATGAGCAGTTCTTC. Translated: CASSLITGTGNEQFF.

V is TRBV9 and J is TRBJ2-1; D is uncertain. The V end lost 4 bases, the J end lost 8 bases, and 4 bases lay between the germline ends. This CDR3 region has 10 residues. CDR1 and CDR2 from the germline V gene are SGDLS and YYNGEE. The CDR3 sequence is CASSPYEQFF. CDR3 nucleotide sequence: TGTGCCAGCAGCCCCTATGAGCAGTTCTTC.

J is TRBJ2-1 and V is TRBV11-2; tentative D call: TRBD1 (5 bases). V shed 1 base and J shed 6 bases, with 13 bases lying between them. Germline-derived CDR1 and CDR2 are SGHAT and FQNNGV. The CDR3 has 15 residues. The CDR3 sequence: CASSLVGNQGNEQFF. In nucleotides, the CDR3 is TGTGCCAGCAGCTTAGTAGGGAATCAGGGCAATGAGCAGTTCTTC.

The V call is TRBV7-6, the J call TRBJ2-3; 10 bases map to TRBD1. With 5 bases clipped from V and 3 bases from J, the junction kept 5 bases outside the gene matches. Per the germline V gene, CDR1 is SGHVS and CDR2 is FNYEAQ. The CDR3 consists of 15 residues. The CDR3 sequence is CASSPRTGGTDTQYF. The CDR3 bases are TGTGCCAGCAGCCCAAGGACAGGGGGGACAGATACGCAGTATTTT.

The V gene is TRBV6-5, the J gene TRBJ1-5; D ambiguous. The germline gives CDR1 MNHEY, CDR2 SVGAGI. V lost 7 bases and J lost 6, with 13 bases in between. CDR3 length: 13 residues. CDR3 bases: TGTGCCAGCAACAACGATCGCCTTCAGCCCCAGCATTTT. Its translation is CASNNDRLQPQHF.